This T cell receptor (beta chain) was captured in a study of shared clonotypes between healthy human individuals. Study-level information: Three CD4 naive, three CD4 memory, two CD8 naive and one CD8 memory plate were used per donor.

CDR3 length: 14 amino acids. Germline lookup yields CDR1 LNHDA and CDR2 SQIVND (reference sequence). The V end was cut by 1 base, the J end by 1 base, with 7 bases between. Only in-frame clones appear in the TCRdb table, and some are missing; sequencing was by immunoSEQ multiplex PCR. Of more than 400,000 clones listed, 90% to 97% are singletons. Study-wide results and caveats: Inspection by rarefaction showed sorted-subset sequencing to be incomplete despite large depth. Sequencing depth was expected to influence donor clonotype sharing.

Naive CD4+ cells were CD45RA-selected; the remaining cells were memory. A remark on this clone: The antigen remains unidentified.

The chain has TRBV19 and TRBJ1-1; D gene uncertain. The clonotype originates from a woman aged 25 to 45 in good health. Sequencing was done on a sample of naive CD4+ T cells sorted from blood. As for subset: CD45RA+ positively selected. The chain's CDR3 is CASSIVWGNTEAFF. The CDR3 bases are TGTGCCAGTAGTATAGTTTGGGGGAACACTGAAGCTTTCTTT.